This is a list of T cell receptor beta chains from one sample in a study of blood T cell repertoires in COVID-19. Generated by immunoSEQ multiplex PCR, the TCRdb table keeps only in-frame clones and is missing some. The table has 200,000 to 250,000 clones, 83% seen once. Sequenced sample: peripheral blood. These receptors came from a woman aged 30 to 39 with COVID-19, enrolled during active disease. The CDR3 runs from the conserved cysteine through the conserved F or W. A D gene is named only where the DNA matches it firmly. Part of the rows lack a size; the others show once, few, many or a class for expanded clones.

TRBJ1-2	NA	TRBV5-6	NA	CASSLAELRRGPYYGYTF	TGTGCCAGCAGCTTGGCGGAACTGAGGAGGGGACCTTACTATGGCTACACCTTC
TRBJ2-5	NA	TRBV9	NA	CASSVDRAETQYF	TGTGCCAGCAGCGTAGACAGGGCAGAGACCCAGTACTTC
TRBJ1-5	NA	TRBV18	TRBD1	CASSRTGGRSNQPQHF	TGTGCCAGCTCACGGACAGGGGGCAGGAGCAATCAGCCCCAGCATTTT
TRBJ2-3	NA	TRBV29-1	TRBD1	CSVRDSHTDTQYF	TGCAGCGTTCGGGACAGTCACACAGATACGCAGTATTTT
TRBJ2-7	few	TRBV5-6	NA	CASSNWEKGTLGEQYF	TGTGCCAGCAGCAATTGGGAGAAGGGGACTTTGGGCGAGCAGTACTTC
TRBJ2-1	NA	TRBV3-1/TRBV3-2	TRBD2	CASSRTLAQQFF	TGTGCCAGCAGCCGCACACTAGCGCAGCAGTTCTTC
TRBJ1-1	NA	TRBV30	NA	CAWTSTGNTEAFF	TGTGCCTGGACCTCGACAGGGAACACTGAAGCTTTCTTT
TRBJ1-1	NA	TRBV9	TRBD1	CASSAWTGFTEAFF	TGTGCCAGCAGCGCCTGGACAGGGTTCACTGAAGCTTTCTTT
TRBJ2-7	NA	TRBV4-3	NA	CASSQGAGSEQYF	TGCGCCAGCAGCCAAGGGGCGGGATCCGAGCAGTACTTC
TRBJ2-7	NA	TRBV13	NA	CASSLGSGQYEQYF	TGTGCCAGCAGCTTGGGGTCAGGGCAATACGAGCAGTACTTC
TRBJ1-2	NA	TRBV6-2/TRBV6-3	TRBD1	CASSTIRDRGLLGYTF	TGTGCCAGCAGTACCATTCGGGACAGGGGTTTGCTCGGCTACACCTTC
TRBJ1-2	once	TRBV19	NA	CASTFRGGGYTF	TGTGCCAGTACCTTTCGGGGAGGCGGCTACACCTTC
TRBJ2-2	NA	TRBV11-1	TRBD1	CASSGQGNTGELFF	TGTGCCAGCAGCGGACAGGGGAACACCGGGGAGCTGTTTTTT
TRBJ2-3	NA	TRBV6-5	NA	CASRSGGPDTQYF	TGTGCCAGCAGATCCGGGGGACCAGATACGCAGTATTTT
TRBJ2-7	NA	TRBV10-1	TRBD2	CASSEIAGGPYEQYF	TGCGCCAGCAGTGAGATAGCGGGAGGGCCGTACGAGCAGTACTTC
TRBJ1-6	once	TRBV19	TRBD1	CASSTGTGKMRSPLHF	TGTGCCAGTAGTACAGGGACAGGGAAGATGAGATCACCCCTCCACTTT
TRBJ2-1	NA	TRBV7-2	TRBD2	CASSAGLAGHNEQFF	TGTGCCAGCAGCGCGGGACTAGCGGGGCACAATGAGCAGTTCTTC
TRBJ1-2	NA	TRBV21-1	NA	CASTPKLDRGDGYTF	TGTGCCAGCACCCCAAAATTGGACAGGGGAGATGGCTACACCTTC
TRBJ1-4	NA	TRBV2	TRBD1	CASSETGWGEKLFF	TGTGCCAGCAGTGAGACAGGGTGGGGTGAAAAACTGTTTTTT
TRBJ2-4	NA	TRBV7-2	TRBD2	CASSSGSGRAVSDIQYF	TGTGCCAGCAGCTCGGGTAGCGGGAGGGCGGTTTCGGACATTCAGTACTTC
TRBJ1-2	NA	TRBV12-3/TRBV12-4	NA	CASSRSYGYTF	TGTGCCAGCAGCCGCAGCTATGGCTACACCTTC
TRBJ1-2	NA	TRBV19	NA	CASTPVGRFGYTF	TGTGCCAGTACCCCGGTTGGGAGGTTTGGCTACACCTTC
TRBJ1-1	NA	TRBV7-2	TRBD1	CASTRDRWNTEAFF	TGTGCCAGCACCCGGGACAGGTGGAACACTGAAGCTTTCTTT
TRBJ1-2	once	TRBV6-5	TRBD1	CASSYSGTGAHYGYTF	TGTGCCAGCAGTTACTCTGGGACAGGGGCGCACTATGGCTACACCTTC
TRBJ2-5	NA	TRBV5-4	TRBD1	CASSLVGDRGLQETQYF	TGTGCCAGCAGCTTGGTTGGGGACAGGGGGCTCCAAGAGACCCAGTACTTC
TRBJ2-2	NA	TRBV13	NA	CASIETGTANTGELFF	TGTGCCAGCATAGAAACAGGAACCGCGAACACCGGGGAGCTGTTTTTT
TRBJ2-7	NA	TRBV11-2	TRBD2	CASSEGLAGYEQYF	TGTGCCAGCAGCGAGGGACTAGCGGGGTACGAGCAGTACTTC
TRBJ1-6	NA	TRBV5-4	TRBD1	CASRSTGSSYNSPLHF	TGTGCCAGCAGGTCGACAGGGAGCTCCTATAATTCACCCCTCCACTTT
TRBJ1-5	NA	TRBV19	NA	CASSQNRGNQPQHF	TGTGCCAGTAGTCAAAACAGAGGCAATCAGCCCCAGCATTTT
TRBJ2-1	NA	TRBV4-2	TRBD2	CASSQAPKGLAWNEQFF	TGTGCCAGCAGCCAAGCTCCGAAAGGACTAGCGTGGAATGAGCAGTTCTTC
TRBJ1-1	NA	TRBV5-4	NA	CASSLDGRATMNTEAFF	TGTGCCAGCAGCTTGGATGGCAGGGCCACAATGAACACTGAAGCTTTCTTT
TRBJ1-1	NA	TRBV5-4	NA	CASSPRGQKNTEAFF	TGTGCCAGCAGCCCCCGTGGACAGAAGAACACTGAAGCTTTCTTT
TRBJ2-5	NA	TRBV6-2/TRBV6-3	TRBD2	CASSYSSGLDKTQYF	TGTGCCAGCAGTTACTCGAGTGGACTAGACAAGACCCAGTACTTC
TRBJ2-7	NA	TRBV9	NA	CASSVGGSGPSYEQYF	TGTGCCAGCAGCGTAGGAGGGAGCGGCCCCTCCTACGAGCAGTACTTC
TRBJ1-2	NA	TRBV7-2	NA	CASSSTAANYGYTF	TGTGCCAGCAGCTCTACAGCAGCTAACTATGGCTACACCTTC
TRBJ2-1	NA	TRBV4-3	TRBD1	CASSQARTGLNEQFF	TGCGCCAGCAGCCAAGCTAGGACAGGGTTGAATGAGCAGTTCTTC
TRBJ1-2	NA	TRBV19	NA	CASRRGEENYGYTF	TGTGCCAGCCGGCGGGGGGAGGAGAACTATGGCTACACCTTC
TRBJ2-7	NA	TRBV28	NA	CASSLPSRVKYEQYF	TGTGCCAGCAGTTTACCAAGCCGGGTCAAGTACGAGCAGTACTTC
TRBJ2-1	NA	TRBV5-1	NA	CASSLNSLLYNEQFF	TGCGCCAGCAGCTTGAACAGCCTACTCTACAATGAGCAGTTCTTC
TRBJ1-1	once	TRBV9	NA	CASSSGQNTEAFF	TGTGCCAGCAGCTCGGGACAGAACACTGAAGCTTTCTTT
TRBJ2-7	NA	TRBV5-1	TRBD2	CASSLETSGGPYEQYF	TGCGCCAGCAGCTTGGAAACTAGCGGGGGCCCCTACGAGCAGTACTTC
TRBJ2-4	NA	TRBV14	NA	CASSQENAPLFIQYF	TGTGCCAGCAGCCAAGAGAATGCGCCCTTGTTCATTCAGTACTTC